The sequence of this T cell receptor beta chain was determined in a study of T cells in Graves' hyperthyroidism and ophthalmopathy. Patients showing uncontrolled infection, other autoimmune disease, pregnancy or lactation were ineligible. Clinicians diagnosed patients from clinical symptoms, serum thyroxine and TRAb, thyroid ultrasound and orbital computed tomography. Comment on this clonotype: Its antigen remains unidentified.

RNA transcripts provided the source from which TCR beta CDR3 regions were amplified. During a first-round RT-PCR of the TCR CDR3, the HTBI primer set was used. TCRdb ran MiXCR on the multiplex PCR reads and lists one entry per CDR3 protein. The data show 300,000 to 450,000 distinct CDR3 sequences, approximately 15% seen once. Study-level points and caveats: Ophthalmopathy and stable hyperthyroidism were separated by a 13 V-J model. The model's output predicted ophthalmopathy at a median of 6.5 months prior to onset.

The CDR3 loop spans 15 amino acids. CDR1 is SGDLS, CDR2 YYNGEE, per germline. With 3 bases clipped from V and 6 bases from J, the junction kept 6 bases outside the gene matches. The sequence derives from a woman aged 18-29 years with Graves' hyperthyroidism that later progressed to Graves' ophthalmopathy. The rearrangement links TRBV9 to TRBJ2-5; TRBD2 matches 12 bases. The sequencing input was blood. This CDR3 reads CASSGLAGDVKTQYF. In DNA form, the CDR3 reads TGTGCCAGCAGCGGACTAGCGGGAGATGTCAAGACCCAGTACTTC.